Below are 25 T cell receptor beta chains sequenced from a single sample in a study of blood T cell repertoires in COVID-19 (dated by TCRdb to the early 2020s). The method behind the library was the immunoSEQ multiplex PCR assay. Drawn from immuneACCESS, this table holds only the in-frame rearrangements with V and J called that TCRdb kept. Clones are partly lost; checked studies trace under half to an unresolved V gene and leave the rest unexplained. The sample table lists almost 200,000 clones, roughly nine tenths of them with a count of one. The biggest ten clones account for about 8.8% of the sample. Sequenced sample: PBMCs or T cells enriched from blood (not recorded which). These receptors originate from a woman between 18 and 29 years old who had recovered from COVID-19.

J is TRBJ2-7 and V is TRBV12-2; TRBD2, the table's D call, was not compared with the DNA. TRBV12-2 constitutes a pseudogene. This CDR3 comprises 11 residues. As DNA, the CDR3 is TGTGCAAGTCGCTTACCTTACGAGCAGTACTTC. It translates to CASRLPYEQYF.

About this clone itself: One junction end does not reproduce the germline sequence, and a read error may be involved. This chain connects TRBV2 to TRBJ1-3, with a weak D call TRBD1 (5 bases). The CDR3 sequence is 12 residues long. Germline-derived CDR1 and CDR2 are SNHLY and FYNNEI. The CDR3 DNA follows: TGTGCCAGCAGTGAGGATCGGGGGAAGAGGGATTTT. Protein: CASSEDRGKRDF.

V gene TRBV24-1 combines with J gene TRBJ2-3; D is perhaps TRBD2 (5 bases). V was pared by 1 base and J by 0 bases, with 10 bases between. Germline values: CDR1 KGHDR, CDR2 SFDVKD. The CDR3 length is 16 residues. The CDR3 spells CATSDFRDSSTDTQYF. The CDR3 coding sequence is TGTGCCACCAGTGATTTCCGGGATTCTAGCACAGATACGCAGTATTTT.

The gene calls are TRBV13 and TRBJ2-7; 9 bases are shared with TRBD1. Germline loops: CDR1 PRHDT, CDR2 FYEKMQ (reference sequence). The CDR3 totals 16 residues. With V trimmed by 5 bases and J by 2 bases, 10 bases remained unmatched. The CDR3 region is CASSPPGQGQTYEQYF. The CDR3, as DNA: TGTGCCAGCAGCCCCCCCGGACAGGGGCAAACCTACGAGCAGTACTTC.

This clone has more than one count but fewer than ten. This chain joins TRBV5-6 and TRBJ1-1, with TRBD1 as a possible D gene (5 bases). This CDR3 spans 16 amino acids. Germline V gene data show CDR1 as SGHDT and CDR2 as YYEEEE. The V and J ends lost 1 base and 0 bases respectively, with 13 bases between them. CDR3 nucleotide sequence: TGTGCCAGCAGCTTGTATTCCGGGGGAATGAACACTGAAGCTTTCTTT. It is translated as CASSLYSGGMNTEAFF. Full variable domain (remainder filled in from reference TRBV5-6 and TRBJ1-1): DAGVTQSPTHLIKTRGQQVTLRCSPKSGHDTVSWYQQALGQGPQFIFQYYEEEERQRGNFPDRFSGHQFPNYSSELNVNALLLGDSALYLCASSLYSGGMNTEAFFGQGTRLTVV.

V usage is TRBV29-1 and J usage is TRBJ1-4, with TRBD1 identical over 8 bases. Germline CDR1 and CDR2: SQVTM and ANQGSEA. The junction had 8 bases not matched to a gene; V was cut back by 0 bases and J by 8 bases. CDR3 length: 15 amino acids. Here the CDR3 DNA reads TGCAGCGTTGAAGATGGGACAGGTTATGGGGAAAAACTGTTTTTT. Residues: CSVEDGTGYGEKLFF.

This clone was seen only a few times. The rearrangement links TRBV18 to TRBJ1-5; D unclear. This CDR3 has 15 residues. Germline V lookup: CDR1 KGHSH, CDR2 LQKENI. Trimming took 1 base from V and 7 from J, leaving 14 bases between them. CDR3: CASSPLRGVRQPQHF. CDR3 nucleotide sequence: TGTGCCAGCTCACCACTTCGGGGTGTCCGCCAGCCCCAGCATTTT.

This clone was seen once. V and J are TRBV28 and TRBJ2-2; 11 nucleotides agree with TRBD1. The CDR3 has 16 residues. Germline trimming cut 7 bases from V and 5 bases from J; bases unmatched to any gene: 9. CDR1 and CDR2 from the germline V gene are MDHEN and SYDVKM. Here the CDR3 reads CASTRTGGAGTGELFF. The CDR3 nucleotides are TGTGCCAGCACCCGGACAGGGGGCGCGGGAACCGGGGAGCTGTTTTTT.

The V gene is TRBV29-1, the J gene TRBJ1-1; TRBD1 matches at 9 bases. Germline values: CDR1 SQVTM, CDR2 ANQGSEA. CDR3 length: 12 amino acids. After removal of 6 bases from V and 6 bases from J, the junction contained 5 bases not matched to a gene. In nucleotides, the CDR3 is TGCAGCGTACACAGGGGGCTGGCTGAAGCTTTCTTT. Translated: CSVHRGLAEAFF.

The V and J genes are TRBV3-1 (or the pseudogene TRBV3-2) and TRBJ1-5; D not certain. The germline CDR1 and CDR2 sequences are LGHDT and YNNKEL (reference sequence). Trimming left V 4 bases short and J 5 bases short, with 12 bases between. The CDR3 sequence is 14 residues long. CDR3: CASSRFGEDQPQHF. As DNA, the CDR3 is TGTGCCAGCAGCCGGTTTGGGGAGGATCAGCCCCAGCATTTT.

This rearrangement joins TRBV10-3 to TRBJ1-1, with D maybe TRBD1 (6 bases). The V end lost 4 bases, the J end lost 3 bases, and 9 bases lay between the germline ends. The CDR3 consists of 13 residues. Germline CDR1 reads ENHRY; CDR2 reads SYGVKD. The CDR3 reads CAISVDRDTEAFF. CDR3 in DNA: TGTGCCATCAGTGTGGACAGAGACACTGAAGCTTTCTTT.

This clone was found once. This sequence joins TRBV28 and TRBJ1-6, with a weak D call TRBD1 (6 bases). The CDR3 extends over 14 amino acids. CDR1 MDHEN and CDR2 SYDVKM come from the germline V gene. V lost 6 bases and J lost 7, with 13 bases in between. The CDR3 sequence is CASSSTDSNSPLHF. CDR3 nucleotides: TGTGCCAGCAGCTCGACGGACAGCAATTCACCCCTCCACTTT.

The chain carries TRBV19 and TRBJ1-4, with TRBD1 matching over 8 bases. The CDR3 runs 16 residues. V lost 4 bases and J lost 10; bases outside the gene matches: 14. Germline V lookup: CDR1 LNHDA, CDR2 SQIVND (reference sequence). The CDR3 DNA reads TGTGCCAGTAGTACCCGAGTCGGGACAGGTTTAGCAAAACTGTTTTTT. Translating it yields CASSTRVGTGLAKLFF.

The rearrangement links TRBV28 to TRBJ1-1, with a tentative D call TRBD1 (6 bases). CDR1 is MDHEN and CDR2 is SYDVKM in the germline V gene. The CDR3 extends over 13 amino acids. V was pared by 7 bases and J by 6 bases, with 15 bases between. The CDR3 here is CASTLTGQAEAFF. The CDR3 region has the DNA TGTGCCAGCACACTTACAGGGCAGGCTGAAGCTTTCTTT. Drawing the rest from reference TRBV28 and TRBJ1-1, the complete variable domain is DVKVTQSSRYLVKRTGEKVFLECVQDMDHENMFWYRQDPGLGLRLIYFSYDVKMKEKGDIPEGYSVSREKKERFSLILESASTNQTSMYLCASTLTGQAEAFFGQGTRLTVV.

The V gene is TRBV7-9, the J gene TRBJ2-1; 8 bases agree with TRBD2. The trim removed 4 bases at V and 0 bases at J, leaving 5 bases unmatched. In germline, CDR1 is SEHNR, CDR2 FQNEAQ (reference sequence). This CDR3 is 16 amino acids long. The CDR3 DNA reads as TGTGCCAGCAGCTCGAGCGGGGGAAGCTCCTACAATGAGCAGTTCTTC. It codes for CASSSSGGSSYNEQFF.

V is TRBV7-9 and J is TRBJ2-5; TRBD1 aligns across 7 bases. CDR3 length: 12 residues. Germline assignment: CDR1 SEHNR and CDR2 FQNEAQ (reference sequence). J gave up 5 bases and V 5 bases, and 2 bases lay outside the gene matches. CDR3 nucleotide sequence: TGTGCCAGCAGCCCACAGGGGGAGACCCAGTACTTC. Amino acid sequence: CASSPQGETQYF.

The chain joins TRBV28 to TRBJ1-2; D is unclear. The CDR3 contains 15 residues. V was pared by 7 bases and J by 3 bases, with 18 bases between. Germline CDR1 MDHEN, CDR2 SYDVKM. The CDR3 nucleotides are TGTGCCAGCACCCTCCCCGGACTTACTGACTATGGCTACACCTTC. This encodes CASTLPGLTDYGYTF.

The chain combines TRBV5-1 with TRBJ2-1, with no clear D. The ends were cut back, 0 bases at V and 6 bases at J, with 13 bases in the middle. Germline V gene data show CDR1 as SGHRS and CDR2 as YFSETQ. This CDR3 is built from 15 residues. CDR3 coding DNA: TGCGCCAGCAGCTTGGCCGGTGGTAGCCCCAATGAGCAGTTCTTC. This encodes CASSLAGGSPNEQFF.

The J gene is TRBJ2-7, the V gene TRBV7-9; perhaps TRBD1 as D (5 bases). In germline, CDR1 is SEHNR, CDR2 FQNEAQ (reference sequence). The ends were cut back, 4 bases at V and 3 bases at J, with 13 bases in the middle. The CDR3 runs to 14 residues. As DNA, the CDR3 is TGTGCCAGCAGCTCCCAGGGAAGGGGCTACGAGCAGTACTTC. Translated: CASSSQGRGYEQYF.

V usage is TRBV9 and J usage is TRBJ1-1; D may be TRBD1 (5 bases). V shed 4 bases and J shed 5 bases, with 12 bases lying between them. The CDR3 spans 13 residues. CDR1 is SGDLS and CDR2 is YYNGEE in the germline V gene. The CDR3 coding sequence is TGTGCCAGCAGCTTAGGGGCGTTAACTGAAGCTTTCTTT. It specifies CASSLGALTEAFF.

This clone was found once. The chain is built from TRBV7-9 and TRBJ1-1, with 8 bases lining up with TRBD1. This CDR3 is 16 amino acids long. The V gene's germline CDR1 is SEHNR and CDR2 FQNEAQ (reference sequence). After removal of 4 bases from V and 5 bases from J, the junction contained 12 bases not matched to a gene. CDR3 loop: CASSSPKTGVRTEAFF. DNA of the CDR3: TGTGCCAGCAGCTCCCCAAAGACAGGGGTTCGGACTGAAGCTTTCTTT.

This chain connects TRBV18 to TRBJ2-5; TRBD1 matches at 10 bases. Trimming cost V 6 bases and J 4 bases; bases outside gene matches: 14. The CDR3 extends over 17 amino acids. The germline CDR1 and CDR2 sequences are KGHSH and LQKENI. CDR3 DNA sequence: TGTGCCAGCTCCCGACTCCAGGGACAGGGGTTCGCAGAGACCCAGTACTTC. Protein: CASSRLQGQGFAETQYF.

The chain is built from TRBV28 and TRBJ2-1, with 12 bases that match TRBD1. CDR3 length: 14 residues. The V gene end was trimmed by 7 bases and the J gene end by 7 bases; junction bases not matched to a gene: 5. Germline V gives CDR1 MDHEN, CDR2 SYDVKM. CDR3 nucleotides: TGTGCCAGCAACTGGGACAGGGGGCGGAATGAGCAGTTCTTC. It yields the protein CASNWDRGRNEQFF.

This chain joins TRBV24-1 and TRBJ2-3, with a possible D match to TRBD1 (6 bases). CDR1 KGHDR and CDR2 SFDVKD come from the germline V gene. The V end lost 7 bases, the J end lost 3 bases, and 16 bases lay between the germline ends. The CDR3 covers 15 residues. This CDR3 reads CATSSPGEGTDTQYF. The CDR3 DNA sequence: TGTGCCACCAGCTCCCCAGGGGAAGGAACAGATACGCAGTATTTT.

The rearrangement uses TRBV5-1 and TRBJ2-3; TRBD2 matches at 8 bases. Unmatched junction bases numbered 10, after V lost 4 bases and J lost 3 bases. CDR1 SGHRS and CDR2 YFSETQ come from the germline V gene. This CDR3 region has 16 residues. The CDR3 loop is CASSADSGVVTDTQYF. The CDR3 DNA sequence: TGCGCCAGCAGCGCGGATAGCGGGGTTGTGACAGATACGCAGTATTTT.